One and the same sample provided the 25 T cell receptor beta chains below, sequenced in a study of response to subunit inactivated influenza vaccine. TCRdb reanalysed the RT-PCR reads using MiXCR and keeps one entry per CDR3 protein. The data hold approximately 530,000 distinct CDR3 sequences, with 13% observed a single time. The source material was PBMCs from blood, sampled roughly 47 days after vaccination. The receptors come from a man aged 50-59 years who received an inactivated influenza vaccine.

V and J are TRBV2 and TRBJ2-4, with D maybe TRBD2 (5 bases). Trimming took 4 bases from V and 3 from J, leaving 13 bases between them. The CDR3 loop spans 15 amino acids. CDR1 is SNHLY and CDR2 is FYNNEI in the germline V gene. Here the CDR3 reads CASSAAPEGKNIQYF. The CDR3 region has the DNA TGTGCCAGCAGTGCGGCCCCTGAGGGCAAAAACATTCAGTACTTC.

This clonotype has a count of ten or more. J is TRBJ2-5 and V is TRBV24-1; D may be TRBD1 (5 bases). V lost 7 bases and J 5 bases, leaving 19 bases between the germline ends. The germline V gene encodes CDR1 KGHDR and CDR2 SFDVKD. CDR3 length equals 15 residues. CDR3: CATSSRWGVGETQYF. The CDR3, as DNA: TGTGCCACCAGCAGCAGGTGGGGCGTCGGGGAGACCCAGTACTTC.

This clonotype was observed many times. This rearrangement joins TRBV29-1 to TRBJ2-3, with D perhaps matching TRBD2 (5 bases). This CDR3 has 12 residues. CDR1 and CDR2 (germline): SQVTM, ANQGSEA. Deletions cut 4 bases from V and 7 bases from J, with 12 bases between. This chain's CDR3 is CSVAEGSNTQYF. The DNA of the CDR3 is TGCAGCGTTGCCGAGGGTTCGAATACGCAGTATTTT.

The chain couples TRBV5-6 to TRBJ2-7, with D possibly TRBD1 on 6 matching bases. Germline V gene sequence: CDR1 SGHDT, CDR2 YYEEEE. The V gene lost 2 bases and the J gene lost 4 bases, with 16 bases spanning the gap. This CDR3 is built from 15 residues. The CDR3 DNA reads as TGTGCCAGCAGCTTATACCCGGGACATCGTTACGAGCAGTACTTC. The encoded protein is CASSLYPGHRYEQYF.

This clonotype was detected many times. The rearrangement joins TRBV29-1 to TRBJ2-7; perhaps TRBD1 as D (7 bases). V shed 5 bases and J shed 4 bases, with 12 bases lying between them. Germline assignment: CDR1 SQVTM and CDR2 ANQGSEA. This CDR3 is built from 12 residues. The CDR3 loop reads CSVRRGRYEQYF. DNA for the CDR3: TGCAGCGTTCGGAGGGGGCGGTACGAGCAGTACTTC.

This clonotype was counted many times. This chain connects TRBV20-1 to TRBJ1-4; TRBD1 matches at 9 bases. V lost 6 bases to trimming and J lost 5 bases; unmatched junction nucleotides: 7. The germline V gene encodes CDR1 DFQATT and CDR2 SNEGSKA (reference sequence). CDR3 size: 14 residues. CDR3 coding DNA: TGCAGTGCAACCGGGACAGGGCAAAATGAAAAACTGTTTTTT. Protein: CSATGTGQNEKLFF.

The V gene is TRBV7-9, the J gene TRBJ2-3, with TRBD2 matching over 9 bases. The CDR3 covers 17 residues. V lost 1 base to trimming and J lost 0 bases; unmatched junction nucleotides: 5. Germline V gene sequence: CDR1 SEHNR, CDR2 FQNEAQ (reference sequence). CDR3 residues: CASSLGGGGGSTDTQYF. DNA of the CDR3: TGTGCCAGCAGCTTAGGCGGCGGGGGGGGCAGCACAGATACGCAGTATTTT.

This clonotype was picked up many times. The chain links TRBV20-1 to TRBJ1-2, with D uncertain. V was clipped by 5 bases and J by 6 bases, with 13 bases between them. Looked up from germline, CDR1 is DFQATT and CDR2 is SNEGSKA (reference sequence). The CDR3 covers 12 residues. The CDR3 reads CSALRVPDGYTF. The DNA for the CDR3 is TGCAGTGCTCTTCGCGTGCCCGATGGCTACACCTTC.

The chain uses TRBV4-3 and TRBJ2-5; the match to TRBD2 covers 10 bases. Per the germline V gene, CDR1 is LGHNA and CDR2 is YSLEER. The CDR3 is 16 amino acids. The ends lost 6 bases at V and 4 bases at J; junction bases unmatched: 11. CDR3 protein: CASSQQLAGVGETQYF. CDR3 DNA: TGCGCCAGCAGTCAACAGCTAGCGGGAGTAGGAGAGACCCAGTACTTC.

This chain connects TRBV4-1 to TRBJ2-3; D ambiguous. Trimming stripped 0 bases from V and 4 bases from J, with 11 bases between. This CDR3 has 15 residues. The germline V gene encodes CDR1 MGHRA and CDR2 YSYEKL. CDR3 nucleotides: TGCGCCAGCAGCCAAGAGCAATCCGCGGCAGATACGCAGTATTTT. It specifies CASSQEQSAADTQYF.

The V gene is TRBV11-1, the J gene TRBJ2-1, with TRBD2 identical over 15 bases. This CDR3 region has 21 residues. The junction had 11 bases not matched to a gene; V was cut back by 2 bases and J by 0 bases. CDR1 is SGHAT, CDR2 FQDESV, per germline (reference sequence). This CDR3 is CASSLSPGLAGGLSSYNEQFF. The CDR3 DNA sequence: TGTGCCAGCAGCTTAAGCCCGGGACTAGCGGGAGGATTGAGCTCCTACAATGAGCAGTTCTTC.

A note on this clonotype: One end of the junction varies from germline; a read error may be responsible. The chain uses TRBV7-2 and TRBJ2-7; 11 positions agree with TRBD2. Germline CDR1 SGHTA, CDR2 FQGNSA. The CDR3 loop spans 15 amino acids. The CDR3 DNA is TGTGCCAGCAGCATAGCGGGAGGGACCCCCTACGAGCAGTACTTC. Amino acids: CASSIAGGTPYEQYF. The full variable domain, in which reference TRBV7-2 and TRBJ2-7 provide the parts outside the CDR3, is GAGVSQSPSNKVTEKGKDVELRCDPISGHTALYWYRQSLGQGLEFLIYFQGNSAPDKSGLPSDRFSAERTGGSVSTLTIQRTQQEDSAVYLCASSIAGGTPYEQYFGPGTRLTVT.

V usage is TRBV12-3 or TRBV12-4 and J usage is TRBJ2-1, with 10 positions matching TRBD1. There are 13 residues in the CDR3. V lost 3 bases and J lost 10; bases outside the gene matches: 3. The CDR3 sequence: CASSFLGQGEQFF. The CDR3 region has the DNA TGTGCCAGCAGTTTCCTGGGACAGGGGGAGCAGTTCTTC.

The J gene is TRBJ2-7, the V gene TRBV20-1; 8 positions agree with TRBD1. The CDR3 sequence is 15 residues long. With 4 bases clipped from V and 3 bases from J, the junction kept 11 bases outside the gene matches. The germline V gene has CDR1 DFQATT and CDR2 SNEGSKA (reference sequence). For the CDR3, the DNA is TGCAGTGCTATTTCGGACAGGGCCTTACACTACGAGCAGTACTTC. Its protein product is CSAISDRALHYEQYF.

This clonotype was seen repeatedly, ten times or more. The chain employs TRBV12-3 or TRBV12-4 and TRBJ2-3; D is undetermined. Trimming took 3 bases from V and 1 from J, leaving 8 bases between them. The length of the CDR3 is 14 residues. For the CDR3, the DNA is TGTGCCAGCAGTTTGGGTCTGGGCACAGATACGCAGTATTTT. It translates to CASSLGLGTDTQYF.

This clonotype was counted between two and nine times. This chain uses TRBV5-1 with TRBJ2-3; D may be TRBD1 or TRBD2 (7 bases each). The CDR3 is 14 amino acids. Germline loops: CDR1 SGHRS, CDR2 YFSETQ. Trimming took off 8 bases at V and 2 bases at J, with 15 bases between the two ends. The CDR3 region has the DNA TGCGCCAGTGGGAGGGACAGCCACACAGATACGCAGTATTTT. This encodes CASGRDSHTDTQYF.

The chain is built from TRBV10-3 and TRBJ2-7; the match to TRBD1 covers 8 bases. Looked up from germline, CDR1 is ENHRY and CDR2 is SYGVKD. This CDR3 is built from 12 residues. Trimming at V came to 6 bases and at J to 5 bases, leaving 3 bases not matched to a gene. CDR3 sequence reads: CAIRQTGDEQYF. CDR3 coding DNA: TGTGCCATCAGGCAGACAGGGGACGAGCAGTACTTC.

The chain links TRBV4-1 to TRBJ1-5; D unclear. V was trimmed by 1 base and J by 2 bases, leaving 12 bases between them. This CDR3 is 16 amino acids long. Per the germline V gene, CDR1 is MGHRA and CDR2 is YSYEKL. DNA for the CDR3: TGCGCCAGCAGCCAAGTTTCTGTCGGTGGCAATCAGCCCCAGCATTTT. Translation: CASSQVSVGGNQPQHF.

CDR3 loop: CASSSAAGVPYEQYF. The CDR3, as DNA: TGCGCCAGCAGCTCCGCAGCGGGAGTCCCCTACGAGCAGTACTTC. This chain connects TRBV5-1 to TRBJ2-7; TRBD2 matches 8 bases. The CDR3 runs to 15 residues. Germline CDR1 SGHRS, CDR2 YFSETQ. Trimming took 3 bases from V and 2 from J; bases not matched to a gene: 7.

This clonotype has ten or more counts. V and J are TRBV29-1 and TRBJ2-4; D might be TRBD2 (5 bases). The CDR3 totals 12 residues. The V gene's germline CDR1 is SQVTM and CDR2 ANQGSEA. Trimming took off 7 bases at V and 0 bases at J, with 7 bases between the two ends. The CDR3 region has the DNA TGCAGCGGGGGAGTAGCCAAAAACATTCAGTACTTC. Translation gives CSGGVAKNIQYF. Combining the CDR3 with reference TRBV29-1 and TRBJ2-4 gives the whole variable domain SAVISQKPSRDICQRGTSLTIQCQVDSQVTMMFWYRQQPGQSLTLIATANQGSEATYESGFVIDKFPISRPNLTFSTLTVSNMSPEDSSIYLCSGGVAKNIQYFGAGTRLSVL.

This clonotype was counted ten times or more. The chain carries TRBV27 and TRBJ2-5; D may be TRBD2 (6 bases). V dropped 3 bases and J dropped 5 bases, with 13 bases sitting between them. Germline CDR1 and CDR2: MNHEY and SMNVEV (reference sequence). The length of the CDR3 is 14 residues. The CDR3 spells CASSFLGEVETQYF. As DNA, the CDR3 is TGTGCCAGCAGTTTCTTGGGGGAGGTTGAGACCCAGTACTTC.

This clonotype was seen more than once but under ten times. The chain recombines TRBV7-9 with TRBJ2-1; 8 positions agree with TRBD1. With V trimmed by 5 bases and J by 7 bases, 13 bases remained unmatched. Looked up from germline, CDR1 is SEHNR and CDR2 is FQNEAQ (reference sequence). CDR3 length equals 16 residues. The CDR3 is CASSPGGPIPGNEQFF. The CDR3 DNA is TGTGCCAGCAGCCCAGGGGGCCCAATCCCGGGGAATGAGCAGTTCTTC.

The chain recombines TRBV28 with TRBJ2-7; D may be TRBD1 (7 bases). V lost 4 bases, J lost 7 bases, and 20 bases lay in between. Per germline, CDR1 MDHEN and CDR2 SYDVKM. The CDR3 length is 15 residues. CDR3 bases: TGTGCCAGCAGTTCGCGACAGGGAGGTTCTTGGGAGCAGTACTTC. Encoded protein: CASSSRQGGSWEQYF.

J is TRBJ2-5 and V is TRBV7-9; the D is unclear. Germline loops: CDR1 SEHNR, CDR2 FQNEAQ (reference sequence). The CDR3 contains 13 residues. V lost 4 bases, J lost 2 bases, and 8 bases lay in between. The CDR3 DNA is TGTGCCAGCAGCTCAATAGTACAAGAGACCCAGTACTTC. Translating gives CASSSIVQETQYF.

This clonotype occurred a few times. J is TRBJ1-3 and V is TRBV5-1; unclear D gene. Trimming cost V 6 bases and J 0 bases, with 10 bases left between them. Germline V gene data show CDR1 as SGHRS and CDR2 as YFSETQ. The CDR3 is 14 amino acids. The CDR3, as DNA: TGCGCCAGCAACAGAGGAGACTCTGGAAACACCATATATTTT. Protein product: CASNRGDSGNTIYF.